This T cell receptor beta chain was retrieved from a study of T cell responses to AZD1222 COVID-19 vaccine. Some clones are missing from TCRdb's copy, which holds only in-frame ones; the method was immunoSEQ multiplex PCR. The sample has fewer than 150,000 clones, around 84% seen once. This clone was seen only a few times. Its antigen is not identified. Notes on the study in general: Regions 160-218 and 743-854 held dominance among vaccine-associated CD4 TCRs, which spanned spike.

This clonotype was obtained from an adult who received the AZD1222 COVID-19 vaccine. Here the sequenced sample was peripheral blood, taken 28 days after the second AZD1222 dose.

Written as DNA, the CDR3 is TGCAGCGTTTCCCTATACACGGGGGCGACTGAAGCTTTCTTT. This translates into CSVSLYTGATEAFF. The chain carries TRBV29-1 and TRBJ1-1; D may be TRBD1 (6 bases). V lost 5 bases to trimming and J lost 5 bases, with 18 bases between them. The CDR3 length is 14 residues. Germline CDR1 is SQVTM and CDR2 is ANQGSEA.